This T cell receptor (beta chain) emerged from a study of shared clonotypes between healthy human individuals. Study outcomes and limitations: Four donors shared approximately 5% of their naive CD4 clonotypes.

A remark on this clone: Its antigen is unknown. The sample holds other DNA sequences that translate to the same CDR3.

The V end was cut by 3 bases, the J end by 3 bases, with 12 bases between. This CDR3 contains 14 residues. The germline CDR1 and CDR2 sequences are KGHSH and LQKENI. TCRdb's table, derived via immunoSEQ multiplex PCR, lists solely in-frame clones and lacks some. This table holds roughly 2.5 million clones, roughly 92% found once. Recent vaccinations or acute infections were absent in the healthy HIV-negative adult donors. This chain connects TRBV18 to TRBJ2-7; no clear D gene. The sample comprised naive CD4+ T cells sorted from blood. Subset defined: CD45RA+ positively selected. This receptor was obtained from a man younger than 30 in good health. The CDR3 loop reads CASSPGQVSYEQYF. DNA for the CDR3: TGTGCCAGCTCACCGGGCCAGGTCAGCTACGAGCAGTACTTC.